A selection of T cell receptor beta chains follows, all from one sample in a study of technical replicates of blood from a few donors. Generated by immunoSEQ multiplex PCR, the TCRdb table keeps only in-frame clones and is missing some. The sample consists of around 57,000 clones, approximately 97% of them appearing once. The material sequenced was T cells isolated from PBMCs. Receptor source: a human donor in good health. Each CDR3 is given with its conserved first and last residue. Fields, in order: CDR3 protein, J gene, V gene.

CDR3 protein: CASTFSGRGYNEQFF
J gene: TRBJ2-1
V gene: TRBV19

CDR3 protein: CASSPTSGSSYEQYF
J gene: TRBJ2-7
V gene: TRBV18

CDR3 protein: CSVEVVVTGQGNTEAFF
J gene: TRBJ1-1
V gene: TRBV29-1

CDR3 protein: CSARRLSEQYF
J gene: TRBJ2-7
V gene: TRBV29-1

CDR3 protein: CASSPLTGSQPQHF
J gene: TRBJ1-5
V gene: TRBV27

CDR3 protein: CASSYGGGLLYNEQFF
J gene: TRBJ2-1
V gene: TRBV6-5

CDR3 protein: CASRPTGSNYGYTF
J gene: TRBJ1-2
V gene: TRBV27

CDR3 protein: CASSETSGNTIYF
J gene: TRBJ1-3
V gene: TRBV11-2

CDR3 protein: CASSFSGTSGQETQYF
J gene: TRBJ2-5
V gene: TRBV6-5

CDR3 protein: CASSYSLSGSSYEQYF
J gene: TRBJ2-7
V gene: TRBV6-5

CDR3 protein: CASSYSSSKQPQHF
J gene: TRBJ1-5
V gene: TRBV6-5

CDR3 protein: CASSYLGLDEQYF
J gene: TRBJ2-7
V gene: TRBV6-5

CDR3 protein: CSASGWTEAFF
J gene: TRBJ1-1
V gene: TRBV20-1

CDR3 protein: CASSHRQGVNYYGYTF
J gene: TRBJ1-2
V gene: TRBV7-2

CDR3 protein: CATSRGGDYGYTF
J gene: TRBJ1-2
V gene: TRBV15

CDR3 protein: CASTEPSGREETQYF
J gene: TRBJ2-5
V gene: TRBV2

CDR3 protein: CASKESKRTGSYEQYF
J gene: TRBJ2-7
V gene: TRBV10-2

CDR3 protein: CASSEFRGQVTTGELFF
J gene: TRBJ2-2
V gene: TRBV6-1

CDR3 protein: CASSPLDRGEAFF
J gene: TRBJ1-1
V gene: TRBV18

CDR3 protein: CASSGPRSGFSNQPQHF
J gene: TRBJ1-5
V gene: TRBV6-1

CDR3 protein: CASSHIRGRGHYEQYF
J gene: TRBJ2-7
V gene: TRBV14

CDR3 protein: CASSQERRGATNEKLFF
J gene: TRBJ1-4
V gene: TRBV4-1

CDR3 protein: CASSLVVADLETQYF
J gene: TRBJ2-5
V gene: TRBV11-2

CDR3 protein: CASSLSRNTEAFF
J gene: TRBJ1-1
V gene: TRBV10-1